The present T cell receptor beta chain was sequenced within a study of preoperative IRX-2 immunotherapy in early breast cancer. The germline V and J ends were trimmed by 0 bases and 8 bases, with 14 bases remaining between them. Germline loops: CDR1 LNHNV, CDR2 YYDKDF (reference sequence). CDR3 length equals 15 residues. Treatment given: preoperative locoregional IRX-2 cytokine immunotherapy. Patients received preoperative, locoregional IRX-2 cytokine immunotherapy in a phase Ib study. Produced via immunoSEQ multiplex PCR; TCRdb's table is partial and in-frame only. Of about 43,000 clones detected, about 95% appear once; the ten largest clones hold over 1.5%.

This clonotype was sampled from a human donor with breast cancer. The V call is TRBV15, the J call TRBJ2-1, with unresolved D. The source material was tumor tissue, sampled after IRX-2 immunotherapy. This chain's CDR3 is CATSRDGPGKDEQFF. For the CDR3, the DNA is TGTGCCACCAGCAGAGATGGCCCTGGGAAGGATGAGCAGTTCTTC.